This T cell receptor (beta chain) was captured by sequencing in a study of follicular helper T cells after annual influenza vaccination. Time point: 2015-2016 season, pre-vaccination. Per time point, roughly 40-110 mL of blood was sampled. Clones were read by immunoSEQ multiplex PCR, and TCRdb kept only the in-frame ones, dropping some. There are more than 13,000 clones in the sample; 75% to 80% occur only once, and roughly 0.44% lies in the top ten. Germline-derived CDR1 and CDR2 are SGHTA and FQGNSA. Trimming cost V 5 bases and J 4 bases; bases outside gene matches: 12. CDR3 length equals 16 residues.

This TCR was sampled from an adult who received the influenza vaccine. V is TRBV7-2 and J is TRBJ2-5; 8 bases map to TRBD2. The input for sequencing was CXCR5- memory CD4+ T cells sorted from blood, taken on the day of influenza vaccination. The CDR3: CASSPVRGGQGETQYF. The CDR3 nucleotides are TGTGCCAGCAGCCCCGTTCGGGGGGGCCAGGGAGAGACCCAGTACTTC.